This TCR beta chain comes out of a study of beta chain features in type 1 diabetes. In the study overall: All samples combined gave around 100,000,000 sorted cells for examination. Overall study results and limits: Relative to healthy donors, patients appeared to have naive, central memory and Treg TCRB repertoires that were more similar. Among patients with Type 1 diabetes, TCRB CDR3s were moderately but significantly shorter in every one of the four CD4+ subsets. VDJ junctions in type 1 diabetes patients carried more deletions and fewer insertions.

This clone was seen a handful of times. Its antigen is still unknown. Blood was collected once per donor into heparin, averaging approximately 0.11 L. This CDR3 contains 14 residues. The germline gives CDR1 LNHDA, CDR2 SQIVND (reference sequence). Trimming at V came to 10 bases and at J to 5 bases, leaving 9 bases not matched to a gene. Sequenced material consisted of expressed TCRB transcripts (all of the isolated RNA was reverse transcribed). Generated by immunoSEQ multiplex PCR, the TCRdb table keeps only in-frame clones and is missing some. The sample contains around 690,000 clones, approximately 13% of which appear only once.

The specimen sequenced was naive CD4+ T cells from blood. This receptor was taken from a man aged 25-45 years with type 1 diabetes. The V call is TRBV19, the J call TRBJ2-5; 11 positions agree with TRBD1. The CDR3 is CATSRDRGMETQYF. The CDR3, as DNA: TGTGCCACTTCCCGGGACAGGGGGATGGAGACCCAGTACTTC.